This TCR beta chain appears in the sequencing data of a study of cytomegalovirus exposure and HLA in healthy donors. The donors (healthy individuals) were bone marrow donors. On this clone itself: Its antigen is still unknown.

V was clipped by 1 base and J by 5 bases; unmatched bases: 8. CDR1 and CDR2 from the germline V gene are KGHSH and LQKENI. This CDR3 has 16 residues. Study results and limitations: Highly shared variants forming one cluster were likely a sequencing artifact. Later analysis identified about 18,000 TCR beta sequences associated with HLA alleles, using a false discovery rate threshold of 0.05. Researchers reported that three CMV-associated chains were confirmed in vitro as CMV antigen-specific.

A multiplex PCR was run with 60 Vbeta primers and 13 Jbeta primers. TCRdb's table, derived via immunoSEQ multiplex PCR, lists solely in-frame clones and lacks some. Here the sample spans 150,000 to 200,000 clones, 75% to 85% being singletons. The J gene is TRBJ1-1, the V gene TRBV18, with 9 bases identical to TRBD1. Sequences were obtained from PBMCs. The TCR originated in a man aged 50 to 59 in good health and CMV-seropositive. This CDR3 reads CASSPRGDRVGTEAFF. As DNA, the CDR3 is TGTGCCAGCTCACCACGGGGGGACAGGGTAGGAACTGAAGCTTTCTTT.